This TCR beta chain was sequenced in a study of T cell responses to AZD1222 COVID-19 vaccine. Points from the study as a whole: Only a handful of AZD1222 recipients, several in all, had baseline seropositivity. An increase in Spike-specific TCR breadth and depth was observed after two AZD1222 doses. Along spike, vaccine-associated CD4 TCRs were found throughout, with dominance at 160-218 and 743-854.

As for this clone: No antigen is known for it.

Here immunoSEQ multiplex PCR was the method, and the copy in TCRdb shows in-frame clones only, minus some. The sample shows some 99,000 clones, around 87% of them seen only once. This CDR3 has 13 amino acids. Germline V gene lookup returns CDR1 MNHEY and CDR2 SVGEGT. Trimming left V 5 bases short and J 3 bases short, with 8 bases between. The rearrangement uses TRBV6-2 or TRBV6-3 and TRBJ1-5; no firm D call. The starting material was peripheral blood, obtained 28 days after the second AZD1222 dose. The TCR originated in an adult who received the AZD1222 COVID-19 vaccine. The CDR3, as DNA: TGTGCCAGCAGTGGAGACCTCAATCAGCCCCAGCATTTT. Protein sequence: CASSGDLNQPQHF.